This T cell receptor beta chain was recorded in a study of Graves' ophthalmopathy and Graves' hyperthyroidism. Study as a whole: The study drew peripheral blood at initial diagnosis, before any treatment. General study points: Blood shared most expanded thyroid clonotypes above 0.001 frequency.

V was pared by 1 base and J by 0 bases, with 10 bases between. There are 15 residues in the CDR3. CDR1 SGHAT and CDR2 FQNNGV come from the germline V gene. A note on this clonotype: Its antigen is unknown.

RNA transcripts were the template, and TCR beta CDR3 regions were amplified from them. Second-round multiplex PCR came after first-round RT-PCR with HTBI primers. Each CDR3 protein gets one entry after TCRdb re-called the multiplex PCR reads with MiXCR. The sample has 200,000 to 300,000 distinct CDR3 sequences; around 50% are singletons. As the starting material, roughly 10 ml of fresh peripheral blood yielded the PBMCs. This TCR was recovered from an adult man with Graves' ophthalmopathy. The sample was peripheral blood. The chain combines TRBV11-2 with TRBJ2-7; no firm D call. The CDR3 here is CASSLGLELSYEQYF. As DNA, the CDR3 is TGTGCCAGCAGCTTAGGACTGGAGCTCTCCTACGAGCAGTACTTC.